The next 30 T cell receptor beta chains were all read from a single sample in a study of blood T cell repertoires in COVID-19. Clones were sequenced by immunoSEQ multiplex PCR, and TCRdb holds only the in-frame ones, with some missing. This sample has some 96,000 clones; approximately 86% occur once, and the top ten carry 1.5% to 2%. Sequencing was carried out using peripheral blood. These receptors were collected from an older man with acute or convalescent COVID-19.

In DNA form, the CDR3 reads TGCAGCGTTGAAGGGGGCTTTGGGACTAGCCTCCTCTACAATGAGCAGTTCTTC. This codes for CSVEGGFGTSLLYNEQFF. This chain joins TRBV29-1 and TRBJ2-1; 9 nucleotides line up with TRBD2. The germline gives CDR1 SQVTM, CDR2 ANQGSEA. This CDR3 contains 18 residues. J gave up 3 bases and V 1 base, and 13 bases lay outside the gene matches.

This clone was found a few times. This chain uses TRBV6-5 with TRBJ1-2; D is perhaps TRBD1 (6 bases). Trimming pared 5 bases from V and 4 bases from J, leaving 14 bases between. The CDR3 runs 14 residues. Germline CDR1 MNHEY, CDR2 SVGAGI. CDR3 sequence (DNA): TGTGCCAGCAGTAGTCCGGGGGGGGCCTATGGCTACACCTTC. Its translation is CASSSPGGAYGYTF.

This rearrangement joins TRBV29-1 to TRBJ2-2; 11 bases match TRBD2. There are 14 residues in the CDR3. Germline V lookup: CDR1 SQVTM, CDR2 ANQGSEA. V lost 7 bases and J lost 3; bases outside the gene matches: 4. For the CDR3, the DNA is TGCAGCGCCGGGACTAGCGGCTACACCGGGGAGCTGTTTTTT. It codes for CSAGTSGYTGELFF.

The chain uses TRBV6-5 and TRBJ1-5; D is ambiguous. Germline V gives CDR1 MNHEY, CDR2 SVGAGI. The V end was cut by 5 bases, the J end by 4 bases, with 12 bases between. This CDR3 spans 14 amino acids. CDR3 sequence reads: CASSPYAGNQPQHF. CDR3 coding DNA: TGTGCCAGCAGTCCTTACGCAGGTAATCAGCCCCAGCATTTT.

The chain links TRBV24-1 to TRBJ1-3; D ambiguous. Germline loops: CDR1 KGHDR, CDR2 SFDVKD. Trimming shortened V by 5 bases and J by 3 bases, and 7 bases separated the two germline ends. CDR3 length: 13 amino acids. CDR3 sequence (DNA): TGTGCCACCAGTGCGGGGTATGGAAACACCATATATTTT. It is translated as CATSAGYGNTIYF.

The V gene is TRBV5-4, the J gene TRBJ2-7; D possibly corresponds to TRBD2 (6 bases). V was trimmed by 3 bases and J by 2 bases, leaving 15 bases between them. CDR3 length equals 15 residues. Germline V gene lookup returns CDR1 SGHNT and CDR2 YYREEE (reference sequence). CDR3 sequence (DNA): TGTGCCAGCAGCTCCGGGGGTCAATCAACCTACGAGCAGTACTTC. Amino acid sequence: CASSSGGQSTYEQYF.

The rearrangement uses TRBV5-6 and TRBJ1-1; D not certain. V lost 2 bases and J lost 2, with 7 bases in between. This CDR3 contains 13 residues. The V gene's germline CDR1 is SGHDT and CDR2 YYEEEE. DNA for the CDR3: TGTGCCAGCAGCTTTACAGCAAACACTGAAGCTTTCTTT. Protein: CASSFTANTEAFF.

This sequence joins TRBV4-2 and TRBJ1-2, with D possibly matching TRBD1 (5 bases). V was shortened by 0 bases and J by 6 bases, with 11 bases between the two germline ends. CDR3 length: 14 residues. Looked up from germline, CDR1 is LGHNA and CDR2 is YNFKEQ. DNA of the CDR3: TGTGCCAGCAGCCAAGAGATCGGGGGTAATGGCTACACCTTC. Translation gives CASSQEIGGNGYTF.

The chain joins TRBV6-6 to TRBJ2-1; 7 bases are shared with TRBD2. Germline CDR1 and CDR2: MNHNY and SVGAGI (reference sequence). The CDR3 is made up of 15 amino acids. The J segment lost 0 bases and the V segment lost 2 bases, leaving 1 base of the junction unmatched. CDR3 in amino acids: CASSYRDYSYNEQFF. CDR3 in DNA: TGTGCCAGCAGTTACCGGGACTACTCCTACAATGAGCAGTTCTTC.

This chain's CDR3 is CASSRVGGREQYF. Here the CDR3 DNA reads TGTGCCAGCAGTCGGGTGGGGGGAAGGGAGCAGTACTTC. This chain connects TRBV5-4 to TRBJ2-7; a weak D match, TRBD2 (6 bases). There are 13 residues in the CDR3. Trimming took off 5 bases at V and 7 bases at J, with 16 bases between the two ends. Germline CDR1 reads SGHNT; CDR2 reads YYREEE (reference sequence). The entire variable domain, with the rest obtained from reference TRBV5-4 and TRBJ2-7, is as follows: ETGVTQSPTHLIKTRGQQVTLRCSSQSGHNTVSWYQQALGQGPQFIFQYYREEENGRGNFPPRFSGLQFPNYSSELNVNALELDDSALYLCASSRVGGREQYFGPGTRLTVT.

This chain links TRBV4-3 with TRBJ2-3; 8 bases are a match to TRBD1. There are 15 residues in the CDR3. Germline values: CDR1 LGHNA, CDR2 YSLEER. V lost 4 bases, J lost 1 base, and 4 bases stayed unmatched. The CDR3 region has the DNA TGCGCCAGCAGCCGGTCGGGACAGGGCACAGATACGCAGTATTTT. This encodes CASSRSGQGTDTQYF.

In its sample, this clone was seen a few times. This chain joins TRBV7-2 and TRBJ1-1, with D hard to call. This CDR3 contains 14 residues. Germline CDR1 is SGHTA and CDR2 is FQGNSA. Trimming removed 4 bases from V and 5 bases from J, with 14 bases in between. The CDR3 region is CASSSLGGDTEAFF. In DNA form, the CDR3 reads TGTGCCAGCAGCTCTCTCGGCGGGGATACTGAAGCTTTCTTT.

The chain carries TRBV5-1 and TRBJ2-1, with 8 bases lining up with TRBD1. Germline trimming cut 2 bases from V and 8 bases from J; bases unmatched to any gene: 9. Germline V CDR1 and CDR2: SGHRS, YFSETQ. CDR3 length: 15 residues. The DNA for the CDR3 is TGCGCCAGCAGCTTCCCTGACAGGGGTATGGATGAGCAGTTCTTC. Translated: CASSFPDRGMDEQFF.

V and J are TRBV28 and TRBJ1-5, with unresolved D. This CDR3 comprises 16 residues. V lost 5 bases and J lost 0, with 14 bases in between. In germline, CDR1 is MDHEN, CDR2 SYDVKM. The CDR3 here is CASSRGALHSNQPQHF. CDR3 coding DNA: TGTGCCAGCAGTAGAGGAGCGCTCCATAGCAATCAGCCCCAGCATTTT. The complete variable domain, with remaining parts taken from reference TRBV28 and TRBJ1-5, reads DVKVTQSSRYLVKRTGEKVFLECVQDMDHENMFWYRQDPGLGLRLIYFSYDVKMKEKGDIPEGYSVSREKKERFSLILESASTNQTSMYLCASSRGALHSNQPQHFGDGTRLSIL.

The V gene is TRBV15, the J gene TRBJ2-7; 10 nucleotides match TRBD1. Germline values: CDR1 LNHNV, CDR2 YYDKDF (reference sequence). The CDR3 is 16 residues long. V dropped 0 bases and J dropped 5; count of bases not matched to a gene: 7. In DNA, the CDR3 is TGTGCCACCAGCAGAGATCTTCGCGGGACAGGGGACGAGCAGTACTTC. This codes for CATSRDLRGTGDEQYF.

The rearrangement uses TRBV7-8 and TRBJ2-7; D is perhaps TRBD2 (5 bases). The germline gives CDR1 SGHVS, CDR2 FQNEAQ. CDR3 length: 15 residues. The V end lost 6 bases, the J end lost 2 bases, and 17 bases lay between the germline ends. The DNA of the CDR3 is TGTGCCAGCAGGGACCTCGGCGGGCCTACCTACGAGCAGTACTTC. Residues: CASRDLGGPTYEQYF. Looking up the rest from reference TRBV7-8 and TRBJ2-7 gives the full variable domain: GAGVSQSPRYKVAKRGQDVALRCDPISGHVSLFWYQQALGQGPEFLTYFQNEAQLDKSGLPSDRFFAERPEGSVSTLKIQRTQQEDSAVYLCASRDLGGPTYEQYFGPGTRLTVT.

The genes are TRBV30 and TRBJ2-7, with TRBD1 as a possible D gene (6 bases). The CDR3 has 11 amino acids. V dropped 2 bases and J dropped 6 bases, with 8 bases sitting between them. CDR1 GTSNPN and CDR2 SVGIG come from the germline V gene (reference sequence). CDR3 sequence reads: CAWSKGGEQYF. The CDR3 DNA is TGTGCCTGGAGTAAAGGGGGCGAGCAGTACTTC.

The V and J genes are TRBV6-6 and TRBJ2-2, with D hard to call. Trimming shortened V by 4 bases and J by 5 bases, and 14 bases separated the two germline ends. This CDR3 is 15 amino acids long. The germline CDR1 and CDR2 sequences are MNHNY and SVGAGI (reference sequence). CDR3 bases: TGTGCCAGCAGTTTGTCTAGTTCGCGGACCGGGGAGCTGTTTTTT. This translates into CASSLSSSRTGELFF.

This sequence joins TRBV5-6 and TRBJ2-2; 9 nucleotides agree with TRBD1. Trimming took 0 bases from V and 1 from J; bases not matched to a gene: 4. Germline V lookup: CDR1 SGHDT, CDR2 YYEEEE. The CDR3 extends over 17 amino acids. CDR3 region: CASSLAGTGRNTGELFF. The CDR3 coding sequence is TGTGCCAGCAGCTTGGCCGGGACAGGGAGGAACACCGGGGAGCTGTTTTTT.

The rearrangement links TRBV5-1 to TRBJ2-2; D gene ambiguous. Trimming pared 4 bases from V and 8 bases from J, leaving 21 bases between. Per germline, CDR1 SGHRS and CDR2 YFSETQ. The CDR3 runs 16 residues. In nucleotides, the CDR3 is TGCGCCAGCAGCCGGGTCGCATCGGGTTTTGAGGGGGAGCTGTTTTTT. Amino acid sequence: CASSRVASGFEGELFF.

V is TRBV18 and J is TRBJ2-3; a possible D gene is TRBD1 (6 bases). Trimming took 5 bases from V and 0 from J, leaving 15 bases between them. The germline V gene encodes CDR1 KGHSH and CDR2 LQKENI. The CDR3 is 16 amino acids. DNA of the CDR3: TGTGCCAGCTCAGAAAACAGGGCGATCAGCACAGATACGCAGTATTTT. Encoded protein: CASSENRAISTDTQYF. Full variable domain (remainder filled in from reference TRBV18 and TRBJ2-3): NAGVMQNPRHLVRRRGQEARLRCSPMKGHSHVYWYRQLPEEGLKFMVYLQKENIIDESGMPKERFSAEFPKEGPSILRIQQVVRGDSAAYFCASSENRAISTDTQYFGPGTRLTVL.

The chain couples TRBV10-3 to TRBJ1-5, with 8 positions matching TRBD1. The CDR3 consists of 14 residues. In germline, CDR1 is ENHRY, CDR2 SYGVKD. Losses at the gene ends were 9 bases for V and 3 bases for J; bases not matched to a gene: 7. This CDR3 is CAIGTGFLNQPQHF. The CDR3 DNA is TGTGCCATTGGGACAGGCTTCCTCAATCAGCCCCAGCATTTT.

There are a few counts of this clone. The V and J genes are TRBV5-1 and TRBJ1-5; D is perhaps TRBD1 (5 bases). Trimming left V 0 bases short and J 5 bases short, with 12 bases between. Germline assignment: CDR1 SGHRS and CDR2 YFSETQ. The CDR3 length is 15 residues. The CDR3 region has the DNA TGCGCCAGCAGCTTGGAGCCAGGGCAACATCAGCCCCAGCATTTT. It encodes CASSLEPGQHQPQHF.

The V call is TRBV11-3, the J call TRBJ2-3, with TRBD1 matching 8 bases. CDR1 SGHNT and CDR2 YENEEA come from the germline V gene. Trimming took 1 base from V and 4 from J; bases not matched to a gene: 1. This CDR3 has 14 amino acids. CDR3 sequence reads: CASSLGGQADTQYF. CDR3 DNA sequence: TGTGCCAGCAGCTTAGGGGGACAGGCAGATACGCAGTATTTT.

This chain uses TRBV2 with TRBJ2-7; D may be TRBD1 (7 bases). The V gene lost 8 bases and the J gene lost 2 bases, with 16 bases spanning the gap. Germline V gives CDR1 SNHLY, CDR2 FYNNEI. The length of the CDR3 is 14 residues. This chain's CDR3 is CASVAGQLPYEQYF. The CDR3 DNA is TGTGCCAGCGTGGCGGGACAGCTACCCTACGAGCAGTACTTC.

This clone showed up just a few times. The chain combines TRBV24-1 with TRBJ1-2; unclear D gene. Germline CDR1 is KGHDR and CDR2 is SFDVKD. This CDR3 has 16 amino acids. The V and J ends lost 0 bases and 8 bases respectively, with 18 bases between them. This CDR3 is CATSDLHDPGRVGYTF. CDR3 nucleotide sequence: TGTGCCACCAGTGATTTGCACGACCCGGGGAGGGTAGGCTACACCTTC.

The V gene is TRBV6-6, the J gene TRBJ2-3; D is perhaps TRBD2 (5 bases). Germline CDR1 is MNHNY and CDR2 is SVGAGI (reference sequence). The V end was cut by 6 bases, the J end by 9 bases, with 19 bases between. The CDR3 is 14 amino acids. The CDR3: CASSPSASRGTQYF. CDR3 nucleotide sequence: TGTGCCAGCAGCCCGAGCGCTTCCCGAGGGACGCAGTATTTT.

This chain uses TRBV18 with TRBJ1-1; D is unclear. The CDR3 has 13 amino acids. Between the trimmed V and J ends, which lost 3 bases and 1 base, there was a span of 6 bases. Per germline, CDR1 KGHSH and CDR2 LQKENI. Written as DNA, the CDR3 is TGTGCCAGCTCACCGAGGAAGAACACTGAAGCTTTCTTT. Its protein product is CASSPRKNTEAFF.

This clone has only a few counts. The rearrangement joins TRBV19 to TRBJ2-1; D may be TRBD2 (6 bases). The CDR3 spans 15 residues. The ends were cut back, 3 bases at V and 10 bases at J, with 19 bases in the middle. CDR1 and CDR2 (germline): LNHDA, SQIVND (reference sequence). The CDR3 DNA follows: TGTGCCAGTAGTATTGTTTCGGGAGCTGGGGCGGAGCAGTTCTTC. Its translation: CASSIVSGAGAEQFF. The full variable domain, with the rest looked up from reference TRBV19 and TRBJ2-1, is DGGITQSPKYLFRKEGQNVTLSCEQNLNHDAMYWYRQDPGQGLRLIYYSQIVNDFQKGDIAEGYSVSREKKESFPLTVTSAQKNPTAFYLCASSIVSGAGAEQFFGPGTRLTVL.

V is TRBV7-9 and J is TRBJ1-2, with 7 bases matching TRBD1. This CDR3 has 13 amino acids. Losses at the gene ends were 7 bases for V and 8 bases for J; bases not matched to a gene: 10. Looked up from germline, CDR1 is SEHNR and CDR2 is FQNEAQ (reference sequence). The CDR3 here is CASNPTGSSGYTF. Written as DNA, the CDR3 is TGTGCCAGCAACCCGACAGGGTCGTCCGGCTACACCTTC.